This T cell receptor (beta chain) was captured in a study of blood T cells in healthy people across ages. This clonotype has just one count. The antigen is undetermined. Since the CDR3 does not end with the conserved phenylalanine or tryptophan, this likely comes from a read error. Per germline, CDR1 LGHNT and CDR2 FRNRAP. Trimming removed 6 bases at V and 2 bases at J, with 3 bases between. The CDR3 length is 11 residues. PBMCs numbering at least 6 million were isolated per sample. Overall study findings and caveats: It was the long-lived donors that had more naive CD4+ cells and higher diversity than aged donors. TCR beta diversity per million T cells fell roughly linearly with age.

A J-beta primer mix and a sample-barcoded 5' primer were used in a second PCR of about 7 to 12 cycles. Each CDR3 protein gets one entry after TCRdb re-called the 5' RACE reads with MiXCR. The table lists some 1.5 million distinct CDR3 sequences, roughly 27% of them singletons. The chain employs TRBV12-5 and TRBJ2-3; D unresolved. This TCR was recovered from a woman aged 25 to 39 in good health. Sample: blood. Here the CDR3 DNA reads TGTGCTAGTGGCCTCACAGATACGCAGTATTTG. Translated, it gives CASGLTDTQYL.